These 25 T cell receptor beta chains originate from one sample sequenced in a study of shared clonotypes between healthy human individuals. Using immunoSEQ multiplex PCR, the repertoire was profiled, and TCRdb retains in-frame clones only, with some absent. The data contain about 680,000 clones, around 78% of them singletons. The sample consisted of memory CD4+ T cells sorted from blood. Subset indicated: CD45RA-negative fraction. The receptors stem from a woman aged 25 to 45 in good health.

A word on this clone: A single base separates this from a much larger clone, so it may be a read error. The V gene is TRBV7-8, the J gene TRBJ2-7; 8 nucleotides match TRBD1. The ends lost 1 base at V and 5 bases at J; junction bases unmatched: 1. Per germline, CDR1 SGHVS and CDR2 FQNEAQ. The CDR3 length is 13 residues. In nucleotides, the CDR3 is TGTGCCAGCAGCTTAGACAGGGGGAACGAGCAGTACTTC. Translating gives CASSLDRGNEQYF.

This clone showed up just a few times. The chain combines TRBV19 with TRBJ2-3; 10 nucleotides match TRBD2. The CDR3 spans 16 residues. The germline CDR1 and CDR2 sequences are LNHDA and SQIVND (reference sequence). V was clipped by 3 bases and J by 0 bases; unmatched bases: 3. CDR3 protein: CASSILAGASTDTQYF. Here the CDR3 DNA reads TGTGCCAGTAGTATTCTAGCGGGAGCCAGCACAGATACGCAGTATTTT. Together with reference TRBV19 and TRBJ2-3, the CDR3 gives the full variable domain: DGGITQSPKYLFRKEGQNVTLSCEQNLNHDAMYWYRQDPGQGLRLIYYSQIVNDFQKGDIAEGYSVSREKKESFPLTVTSAQKNPTAFYLCASSILAGASTDTQYFGPGTRLTVL.

J is TRBJ2-1 and V is TRBV11-3; 14 nucleotides align to TRBD2. The germline V gene has CDR1 SGHNT and CDR2 YENEEA. V gave up 5 bases and J gave up 9 bases; unmatched junction bases: 9. This CDR3 has 16 residues. The CDR3 DNA follows: TGTGCCAGCAGCCCAGGGACTAGCGGGAGTTATAGTGAGCAGTTCTTC. Residues: CASSPGTSGSYSEQFF.

The chain recombines TRBV15 with TRBJ1-5; possible D gene TRBD1, 5 bases. Trimming stripped 3 bases from V and 0 bases from J, with 9 bases between. Germline values: CDR1 LNHNV, CDR2 YYDKDF (reference sequence). This CDR3 has 15 amino acids. The CDR3 region is CATSSGGSSNQPQHF. The CDR3 DNA reads TGTGCCACCAGCAGTGGGGGGAGTAGCAATCAGCCCCAGCATTTT.

J is TRBJ2-2 and V is TRBV28; D remains unclear. CDR1 is MDHEN, CDR2 SYDVKM, per germline. Deletions cut 7 bases from V and 7 bases from J, with 13 bases between. The CDR3 is made up of 13 amino acids. This chain's CDR3 is CASKKGFVGELFF. The CDR3 DNA reads as TGTGCCAGCAAGAAAGGGTTTGTCGGGGAGCTGTTTTTT.

This clone has more than one count but fewer than ten. The chain couples TRBV5-1 to TRBJ2-5; weak D call: TRBD1 (6 bases). Trimming shortened V by 0 bases and J by 5 bases, and 11 bases separated the two germline ends. The length of the CDR3 is 14 residues. The germline V gene encodes CDR1 SGHRS and CDR2 YFSETQ. The CDR3 loop is CASSLGQERETQYF. As DNA, the CDR3 is TGCGCCAGCAGCTTGGGACAGGAAAGGGAGACCCAGTACTTC.

The chain recombines TRBV19 with TRBJ1-5, with D perhaps TRBD1 (5 bases). This CDR3 is 14 amino acids long. Trimming removed 4 bases from V and 7 bases from J, with 14 bases in between. Per the germline V gene, CDR1 is LNHDA and CDR2 is SQIVND (reference sequence). CDR3 region: CASSKVGVSQPQHF. CDR3 bases: TGTGCCAGTAGTAAAGTGGGGGTGTCCCAGCCCCAGCATTTT.

This chain links TRBV28 with TRBJ2-7; TRBD1 aligns across 11 bases. V was pared by 6 bases and J by 5 bases, with 6 bases of the junction left unmatched. Germline values: CDR1 MDHEN, CDR2 SYDVKM. The CDR3 runs to 14 residues. The CDR3 sequence: CASRGGTGGDEQYF. The CDR3 DNA follows: TGTGCCAGCAGAGGGGGGACAGGGGGAGACGAGCAGTACTTC.

The chain carries TRBV4-1 and TRBJ2-7, with 11 bases fitting TRBD2. Germline-derived CDR1 and CDR2 are MGHRA and YSYEKL. Trimming took 4 bases from V and 2 from J; bases not matched to a gene: 13. The CDR3 is made up of 18 amino acids. The CDR3 DNA sequence: TGCGCCAGCAGCCGCCAAGTTACTAGCGGGAGTCCTGCCTACGAGCAGTACTTC. This codes for CASSRQVTSGSPAYEQYF.

The chain has TRBV4-1 and TRBJ1-3; no clear D. Deletions cut 0 bases from V and 0 bases from J, with 12 bases between. The CDR3 length is 17 residues. Per germline, CDR1 MGHRA and CDR2 YSYEKL. CDR3 loop: CASSQDGVRTSGNTIYF. The DNA of the CDR3 is TGCGCCAGCAGCCAAGATGGGGTCCGGACCTCTGGAAACACCATATATTTT.

The chain recombines TRBV19 with TRBJ2-5, with D perhaps matching TRBD1 (6 bases). V shed 4 bases and J shed 2 bases, with 17 bases lying between them. The CDR3 is 16 residues long. CDR1 is LNHDA and CDR2 is SQIVND in the germline V gene (reference sequence). Written as DNA, the CDR3 is TGTGCCAGTAGTACCCCCGCGGACAGTTTACAAGAGACCCAGTACTTC. The encoded protein is CASSTPADSLQETQYF.

The chain uses TRBV28 and TRBJ2-7; 9 bases fit TRBD1. The CDR3 extends over 15 amino acids. J gave up 2 bases and V 6 bases, and 8 bases lay outside the gene matches. Per germline, CDR1 MDHEN and CDR2 SYDVKM. The CDR3 spells CASSSGTGLPYEQYF. The CDR3 coding sequence is TGTGCCAGCAGCTCCGGGACAGGGCTTCCCTACGAGCAGTACTTC.

In its sample, this clone was seen a few times. Other DNA sequences in this sample translate to the same CDR3. The chain joins TRBV7-2 to TRBJ1-1; 9 bases map to TRBD1. This CDR3 has 16 amino acids. J lost 0 bases, V lost 5 bases, and 7 bases had no gene match. CDR1 SGHTA and CDR2 FQGNSA come from the germline V gene. The CDR3 loop is CASSPGTGRMNTEAFF. The CDR3 coding sequence is TGTGCCAGCAGCCCGGGGACAGGGAGGATGAACACTGAAGCTTTCTTT.

The rearrangement uses TRBV27 and TRBJ2-7; D may correspond to TRBD1 or TRBD2 (5 bases each). The CDR3 length is 16 residues. V dropped 5 bases and J dropped 1 base, with 18 bases sitting between them. Germline CDR1 and CDR2: MNHEY and SMNVEV (reference sequence). CDR3 sequence (DNA): TGTGCCAGCAGTCCCCGTCCGGTGGGGGTATCCTACGAGCAGTACTTC. It specifies CASSPRPVGVSYEQYF.

V usage is TRBV5-1 and J usage is TRBJ2-1; D gene unclear. The ends were cut back, 2 bases at V and 0 bases at J, with 9 bases in the middle. Germline CDR1 SGHRS, CDR2 YFSETQ. The CDR3 length is 15 residues. The CDR3 region has the DNA TGCGCCAGCAGCTTCGGACCCAGCTCCTACAATGAGCAGTTCTTC. Residues: CASSFGPSSYNEQFF.

Concerning this clone itself: The sample has other DNA sequences that encode this CDR3 too. V is TRBV28 and J is TRBJ2-7; TRBD2 is a possible D gene (6 bases). This CDR3 comprises 14 residues. Trimming shortened V by 2 bases and J by 1 base, and 9 bases separated the two germline ends. CDR1 and CDR2 (germline): MDHEN, SYDVKM. The CDR3 reads CASSLVAGSYEQYF. CDR3 DNA: TGTGCCAGCAGTTTAGTGGCGGGGTCCTACGAGCAGTACTTC.

The rearrangement uses TRBV15 and TRBJ2-2; no clear D gene. With 1 base removed from V and 0 bases from J, the gap between germline ends came to 15 bases. The CDR3 sequence is 18 residues long. The germline V gene encodes CDR1 LNHNV and CDR2 YYDKDF (reference sequence). CDR3 sequence: CATSRGYPTAPNTGELFF. CDR3 sequence (DNA): TGTGCCACCAGCAGAGGTTACCCAACAGCCCCGAACACCGGGGAGCTGTTTTTT.

This clone was observed once. This chain uses TRBV10-3 with TRBJ2-7, with 8 bases that match TRBD2. Germline V lookup: CDR1 ENHRY, CDR2 SYGVKD. This CDR3 is built from 17 residues. With V trimmed by 0 bases and J by 0 bases, 7 bases remained unmatched. CDR3 protein: CAISESPAGDSSYEQYF. In DNA, the CDR3 is TGTGCCATCAGTGAGTCGCCAGCGGGAGATAGCTCCTACGAGCAGTACTTC.

Comment on this clone: Other DNA variants within this sample encode the same CDR3. This sequence joins TRBV7-7 and TRBJ2-5; 11 bases are shared with TRBD1. Per germline, CDR1 SSHAT and CDR2 FNYEAQ (reference sequence). V lost 4 bases to trimming and J lost 5 bases; unmatched junction nucleotides: 0. The CDR3 contains 13 residues. CDR3 sequence reads: CASSWTGGETQYF. The CDR3 region has the DNA TGTGCCAGCAGCTGGACAGGGGGCGAGACCCAGTACTTC. The whole variable domain, remainder taken from reference TRBV7-7 and TRBJ2-5, is GAGVSQSPRYKVTKRGQDVTLRCDPISSHATLYWYQQALGQGPEFLTYFNYEAQPDKSGLPSDRFSAERPEGSISTLTIQRTEQRDSAMYRCASSWTGGETQYFGPGTRLLVL.

The rearrangement joins TRBV19 to TRBJ1-5; D may be TRBD1 (5 bases). V was trimmed by 6 bases and J by 7 bases, leaving 16 bases between them. The CDR3 length is 14 residues. Germline values: CDR1 LNHDA, CDR2 SQIVND (reference sequence). The CDR3: CASRGDSESQPQHF. DNA for the CDR3: TGTGCCAGTAGGGGCGACAGTGAGTCCCAGCCCCAGCATTTT.

This clone occurred a few times. The chain joins TRBV28 to TRBJ1-3; 7 bases are a match to TRBD1. V lost 6 bases and J lost 4; bases outside the gene matches: 12. CDR3 length: 16 residues. Looked up from germline, CDR1 is MDHEN and CDR2 is SYDVKM. For the CDR3, the DNA is TGTGCCAGCAGCCTCCGACAGGGACCGGTCGGAAACACCATATATTTT. Its translation: CASSLRQGPVGNTIYF.

V is TRBV2 and J is TRBJ1-1; 7 bases map to TRBD1. Trimming at V came to 2 bases and at J to 5 bases, leaving 5 bases not matched to a gene. CDR3 length: 14 amino acids. Germline V lookup: CDR1 SNHLY, CDR2 FYNNEI. CDR3 sequence: CASSEKTGRTEAFF. CDR3 bases: TGTGCCAGCAGTGAAAAGACAGGGCGGACTGAAGCTTTCTTT.

This sequence joins TRBV28 and TRBJ2-5; D call uncertain. CDR1 and CDR2 (germline): MDHEN, SYDVKM. V was shortened by 8 bases and J by 0 bases, with 13 bases between the two germline ends. This CDR3 has 14 residues. The CDR3 loop reads CASATQPYQETQYF. In nucleotides, the CDR3 is TGTGCCAGCGCTACTCAACCGTACCAAGAGACCCAGTACTTC.

In regard to this clone: The same CDR3 also results from other DNA sequences found in this sample. The rearrangement uses TRBV5-1 and TRBJ1-2; tentatively, D is TRBD1 (6 bases). Deletions cut 4 bases from V and 2 bases from J, with 9 bases between. CDR3 size: 13 residues. The germline V gene has CDR1 SGHRS and CDR2 YFSETQ. DNA of the CDR3: TGCGCCAGCAGCACCGGACAGAACTATGGCTACACCTTC. It encodes CASSTGQNYGYTF.

The V call is TRBV5-4, the J call TRBJ2-1, with TRBD2 matching over 12 bases. Germline CDR1 is SGHNT and CDR2 is YYREEE (reference sequence). J was trimmed by 7 bases and V by 6 bases; bases with no gene match: 5. CDR3 size: 14 residues. CDR3 sequence: CASTLAGGGNEQFF. CDR3 in DNA: TGTGCCAGCACCCTAGCGGGAGGGGGTAATGAGCAGTTCTTC.